This T cell receptor (beta chain) is from a study of CD8 T cells in Susac syndrome. Across the study: The Susac syndrome patients were therapy-naive, on corticosteroids, or on intravenous immunoglobulin alone at blood draw.

The authors carried out high-throughput sequencing of TCR beta. They applied it to CD8+ and CD4+ T cells obtained from blood. The diagnostic criteria for definite or probable disease, as recently defined, were met by the patients with Susac syndrome. About 0.5 to 1 ug RNA was reverse transcribed with random hexamers. A single record per CDR3 protein comes from TCRdb applying MiXCR to the immunoSEQ multiplex PCR reads. The sample lists 150,000 to 200,000 distinct CDR3 sequences, 94% occurring once. The sequenced sample consisted of CD4+ T cells from PBMCs. The receptor was derived from a human donor with Susac syndrome.

CDR3 sequence reads: CSAPPTGGRYGYTF. Here the CDR3 DNA reads TGCAGTGCTCCTCCGACAGGGGGCCGCTATGGCTACACCTTC. V usage is TRBV20-1 and J usage is TRBJ1-2; 10 bases match TRBD1. Germline V gene sequence: CDR1 DFQATT, CDR2 SNEGSKA (reference sequence). This CDR3 is built from 14 residues. J was trimmed by 4 bases and V by 5 bases; bases with no gene match: 7.